This T cell receptor (beta chain) was sequenced for a study of cytomegalovirus exposure and HLA in healthy donors listed by TCRdb under 2017. The study in broad terms: According to an earlier analysis of several hundred of the donors, roughly 180 million T cells yielded some 120 million unique TCR beta sequences and approximately 280 Gb of sequence data. An early release that covered about 640 HLA-typed donors contained around 300 gigabases of sequencing data and tens of millions of unique TCR sequences. Among the roughly 430 genotyped donors, 81% belonged to the genetic ancestry cluster associated with self-reported Caucasian donors. The study was designed to test whether signatures of past pathogen exposure could be identified by cataloging public T cell receptors. The study used immunosequencing to profile the T cell repertoires of approximately 640 subjects and linked those repertoires to cytomegalovirus serostatus. A separate validation cohort of 100 to 150 different subjects was used in addition to the approximately 700-subject first cohort. To predict cytomegalovirus infection status, the study combined high-throughput TCR immunosequencing, statistical association of individual TCRs with disease status, and machine learning. A later analysis re-examined previously published TCR beta repertoires from about 670 donors and added high-resolution HLA genotyping to investigate patterns of TCR occurrence. Rather than drawing on any new phenotypic data, the later analysis identified candidate immune exposures from TCR beta sequences and the way those sequences occurred across donors. An earlier analysis of several hundred of the donors applied high-throughput TCR beta sequencing to assess whether each TCR beta V gene segment acted as functional or pseudogenic. Donor age, sex, ethnicity and CMV serostatus were collected together with the repertoire data. In a later genetic analysis, genome-wide SNP genotypes for about three fifths of the roughly 670 donors were used, and that subset was treated as a discovery cohort. Every repertoire in the discovery cohort had been generated on one and the same sequencing platform. Both class I and class II loci were covered by HLA typing, at four-digit resolution. Typing coverage varied by locus: about 629-630 donors for A, B, C, DRB1 and DQB1; roughly 510 for DQA1; about 590 for DPA1; roughly 450 for DPB1. Four to six DR-DQ haplotypes were handled as single units for association and clustering, since linkage in the cohort was strong. Among about 360 genotyped donors of the cohort, an average of 235,054 unique TCR beta nucleotide sequences were sequenced per donor, roughly 20% of them non-productive. Summary of the overall study and its limitations: In a later analysis, about 16,000 TCR beta sequences were associated with specific HLA alleles at a false discovery rate of 0.05. Sequencing depth was assumed to be roughly uniform across donors in the presence/absence analyses, though that assumption may not hold. Because the 87-base-pair reads could not distinguish some IMGT-functional V segments, including TRBV6-2 and TRBV6-3, those segments were excluded. The study gave a list of 150 to 200 TCR beta chains associated with cytomegalovirus. A few of the identified cytomegalovirus-associated TCR beta chains were confirmed in vitro to be specific for cytomegalovirus antigens. A group of highly shared sequence variants was considered likely to be a technical artifact of the sequencing pipeline. Most TCR sequences were seen in very few donors, while some public TCRs were found in many individuals. It was suggested by the authors that the approach could potentially be generalized to other disease states and immunological phenotypes. The classifier was reported to diagnose cytomegalovirus status with high specificity and sensitivity in both the original cohort and the validation cohort. In a later analysis, HLA-associated TCR beta chains were found to be more clonally expanded and to have lower generation probabilities than equally common non-associated chains. A later analysis found that TCR association rates varied across HLA loci, with DRB1 alleles showing the most associated TCRs and HLA-C alleles the fewest. Linkage disequilibrium might explain the correlated functional status among segregating V segments, but an unknown experimental factor could not be ruled out. Assigning TCR associations to individual alleles was difficult when HLA alleles, especially DR and DQ, strongly co-occurred. A further reported finding was that TCR beta sequences accurately predicted the HLA-A and HLA-B alleles for most subjects in the first cohort. Because some donors lacked HLA typing at each locus, the association tests relied only on the typed subset. The cohort was sequenced for TCR beta chains only, and without alpha or paired-chain data the features that could be detected were limited. Most CMV-associated TCR beta chains appeared to be HLA-restricted in a later analysis, and the HLA associations seemed to be driven largely by CMV exposure. Because counts were too low, fewer than 20 rarely observed V segments, including chromosome 9 orphons, were excluded from the earlier analysis of under 650 of the donors. Immune exposure information for the cohort was limited to CMV serostatus. An association between a missense DCLRE1C variant and V-gene and J-gene trimming of TCR beta chains was found in a later genetic analysis and replicated in an independent cohort. Broadly in line with IMGT annotations, most TCR beta V segments showed up in productive rearrangements about 90% or about 30% of the time in an earlier analysis of under 700 of the donors. A later analysis reported that several top co-occurrence clusters appeared linked to parvovirus B19, influenza, CMV and Epstein-Barr virus. In a later genetic analysis, fewer N-insertions in productive TCRs were reported among donors in an Asian-associated ancestry cluster than the approximately 630-donor mean.

Comment on this clone: Its antigen is currently not known. Nothing much larger sits one base from this clone, and base qualities are not available.

Receptors were amplified or captured by the immunoSEQ multiplex PCR assay. For the multiplex PCR, a mixture combining 60 forward primers for TCR Vbeta segments and 13 reverse primers for TCR Jbeta segments was used. Amplification of the CDR3 region of rearranged TCR beta genes was performed with a multiplex PCR assay on genomic DNA. The amplified TCR beta libraries were sequenced on the Illumina HiSeq System as 87-base-pair reads. On the authors' methods: A later analysis counted about 76 million unique TCR beta chains across the 500 to 850 repertoires, and about 10 million of these chains were shared by at least two donors. A nearest-neighbor algorithm error-corrected the raw reads and collapsed the reads into unique sequences, merging closely related sequences to remove PCR and sequencing errors. CDR3 sequences were aligned to IMGT reference sequences to assign V, D and J gene segments. Each retained sequence needed at least a six-nucleotide match to both a V gene segment and a J gene segment. A rearrangement counted as productive if the CDR3 had no stop codons and remained in frame with V and J, and every other rearrangement counted as non-productive. Following IMGT convention, CDR3 was defined as the stretch from the second conserved V-encoded cysteine up to the conserved J-encoded phenylalanine. The earlier analysis of 587 of the donors excluded sequences that lacked an unambiguous match to a single V gene segment. An earlier analysis of approximately 590 of the donors classified V segments as functional when productive rearrangements were above 56.7% and as segregating when the standard deviation between donors was above 5%. A statistical classification framework was developed to diagnose cytomegalovirus status using the catalog of TCR beta chain sequences. In a later analysis, TCR nucleotide sequences were compared against IMGT/GENE-DB human TR gene sequences so that V and J genes could be assigned. A later analysis assigned CDR3 sequences and most-parsimonious VDJ recombination scenarios with the TCRdist pipeline. In a later analysis, each TCR beta chain was defined by its CDR3 amino acid sequence together with its V-gene family, and reads lacking a unique V-gene family were excluded. A later analysis removed 600 or so highly shared, low-generation-probability nucleotide sequences to deal with suspected cross-contamination and a sequencing artifact. A later analysis calculated a clonal expansion index for each public chain from normalized within-repertoire ranks of inferred template counts. A later analysis computed generation probabilities with a VDJ recombination model fitted to out-of-frame rearrangements, and checked the results against IGoR. A later analysis scored TCR-TCR, TCR-HLA and TCR-CMV co-occurrence with hypergeometric tests, applying a repertoire-size bias correction to TCR pairs. False discovery rates were estimated in a later analysis by permuting HLA or CMV assignments 20 times. A later analysis grouped co-occurring TCRs with DBSCAN, adding TCRdist sequence similarity when clustering within HLA-allele-positive subsets. Co-occurrence clustering excluded repertoires with fewer than 30,000 or more than 120,000 public chains, plus five with anomalous nucleotide sharing. The table comes from immuneACCESS by way of TCRdb, which keeps in-frame sequences with V and J called. Part of the clones is missing from these tables; in studies checked, under half for an unresolved V gene and the rest for unknown reasons. V and J calls plus clone size are reproduced from that table; the DNA served to infer D and trimming. The sample records about 180,000 clones, around 82% of which are singletons. The top ten clones comprise around 5.4% of the sample.

The cohort was made up of 500 to 800 healthy bone marrow donors. All cohort members were sampled while nominally healthy, although unrecorded immune exposures were likely present. The donor was CMV seronegative and belonged to the group of approximately 320 seronegative cohort members. A peripheral blood sample was collected from each donor, and TCR beta sequencing was performed on peripheral blood mononuclear cells. The Qiagen DNeasy Blood Extraction Kit was used to extract genomic DNA from the blood cell samples. V sheds 1 base and J sheds 6 bases, leaving 12 bases between their ends. Via the germline V gene (reference sequence), CDR1 is LNHDA and CDR2 SQIVND. The CDR3, from cysteine to phenylalanine, totals 15 residues. Only CDR3 DNA is held: 45 bases, read in frame from base 1.

The TCR sequence derives from a man in his forties in good health and CMV-seronegative. The sample consisted of PBMCs. The rearranged chain carries TRBV19 and TRBJ2-2; TRBD2 could be the D gene, as 6 bases match. In nucleotides, the sequence is TGTGCCAGTAGTATAGCCAGGACGGGGGCCGGGGAGCTGTTTTTT. This yields the protein CASSIARTGAGELFF.